The next 22 T cell receptor beta chains were all read from a single sample in a study of T cell responses to AZD1222 COVID-19 vaccine. Assay used: immunoSEQ multiplex PCR; TCRdb lists only in-frame clones, some missing. The sample yields approximately 110,000 clones, around 85% seen once. Material: peripheral blood, obtained 28 days after the second AZD1222 dose. These receptors all come from an adult who received the AZD1222 COVID-19 vaccine.

This chain links TRBV30 with TRBJ1-4; 10 nucleotides align to TRBD1. V shed 3 bases, J shed 6 bases, and the junction held 4 bases outside the gene matches. CDR3 size: 14 residues. CDR1 and CDR2 from the germline V gene are GTSNPN and SVGIG (reference sequence). CDR3: CAWSPGTGDEKLFF. In DNA form, the CDR3 reads TGTGCCTGGAGCCCAGGGACAGGGGATGAAAAACTGTTTTTT.

The J gene is TRBJ2-5, the V gene TRBV14; D tentatively reads TRBD1 or TRBD2 (5 bases each). V was shortened by 4 bases and J by 5 bases, with 14 bases between the two germline ends. Germline CDR1 and CDR2: SGHDN and FVKESK. The CDR3 contains 14 residues. The CDR3 DNA follows: TGTGCCAGCAGCCCGGGGACCTTTTTGGAGACCCAGTACTTC. As protein: CASSPGTFLETQYF.

The V call is TRBV15, the J call TRBJ1-4; possibly TRBD1 for D (5 bases). This CDR3 has 15 residues. The V and J ends lost 1 base and 6 bases respectively, with 12 bases between them. Per germline, CDR1 LNHNV and CDR2 YYDKDF (reference sequence). CDR3 sequence (DNA): TGTGCCACCAGCAGAGGTGGGGGGGGGTATGAAAAACTGTTTTTT. The encoded protein is CATSRGGGGYEKLFF.

The chain recombines TRBV5-1 with TRBJ2-7; 8 bases map to TRBD2. Germline V gives CDR1 SGHRS, CDR2 YFSETQ. The CDR3 runs 15 residues. V shed 0 bases, J shed 6 bases, and the junction held 8 bases outside the gene matches. The CDR3 loop is CASSLEFSGVSEQYF. The CDR3 DNA sequence: TGCGCCAGCAGCTTGGAGTTTAGCGGGGTCAGCGAGCAGTACTTC.

The sample holds one count of this clone. The rearrangement joins TRBV6-5 to TRBJ2-3; possibly TRBD2 for D (6 bases). Trimming cost V 2 bases and J 3 bases, with 15 bases left between them. Germline V gives CDR1 MNHEY, CDR2 SVGAGI. This CDR3 contains 16 residues. The CDR3 coding sequence is TGTGCCAGCAGTTACGGCGCGGGACGGGGGACAGATACGCAGTATTTT. The encoded protein is CASSYGAGRGTDTQYF.

This chain joins TRBV24-1 and TRBJ1-2, with 8 nucleotides matching TRBD1. The germline V gene encodes CDR1 KGHDR and CDR2 SFDVKD. Trimming took 2 bases from V and 4 from J; bases not matched to a gene: 5. CDR3 length: 15 residues. As DNA, the CDR3 is TGTGCCACCAGTGATTCATCAGGGGGCGGCTATGGCTACACCTTC. Its protein is CATSDSSGGGYGYTF.

This clone was seen just once. V gene TRBV3-1 (or the pseudogene TRBV3-2) combines with J gene TRBJ1-2; no definite D call. Germline loops: CDR1 LGHDT, CDR2 YNNKEL (reference sequence). V lost 2 bases to trimming and J lost 7 bases, with 8 bases between them. The CDR3 is 12 residues long. In DNA form, the CDR3 reads TGTGCCAGCAGCCAACCACCCAGTGGCTACACCTTC. It is translated as CASSQPPSGYTF.

This chain joins TRBV4-1 and TRBJ1-4; tentative D call: TRBD1 (6 bases). This CDR3 spans 15 amino acids. The germline V gene encodes CDR1 MGHRA and CDR2 YSYEKL. Trimming took off 4 bases at V and 7 bases at J, with 16 bases between the two ends. The CDR3 nucleotides read TGCGCCAGCAGCCCATCAGGGGATTTAGGTGAAAAACTGTTTTTT. It is translated as CASSPSGDLGEKLFF.

The genes are TRBV4-1 and TRBJ1-1; TRBD1 is a possible D gene (5 bases). CDR1 is MGHRA and CDR2 is YSYEKL in the germline V gene. The CDR3 totals 18 residues. Between the trimmed V and J ends, which lost 1 base and 1 base, there was a span of 19 bases. The CDR3 DNA follows: TGCGCCAGCAGCCAAGGGGTGTTTGCGGGACGGAAGAACACTGAAGCTTTCTTT. Its protein product is CASSQGVFAGRKNTEAFF.

V usage is TRBV2 and J usage is TRBJ1-5; 9 bases match TRBD1. In germline, CDR1 is SNHLY, CDR2 FYNNEI. This CDR3 region has 14 residues. Unmatched junction bases numbered 10, after V lost 8 bases and J lost 8 bases. CDR3 DNA: TGTGCCAGCCTGGGACAGGGAGGGGCTGAGCCCCAGCATTTT. This codes for CASLGQGGAEPQHF.

This clone has a single count. The J gene is TRBJ1-1, the V gene TRBV5-1; a weak D match, TRBD1 (6 bases). The germline V and J ends were trimmed by 0 bases and 4 bases, with 19 bases remaining between them. Germline CDR1 reads SGHRS; CDR2 reads YFSETQ. The CDR3 totals 17 residues. DNA of the CDR3: TGCGCCAGCAGCTTGGCCCTTCAGGGGACGAAAACCACTGAAGCTTTCTTT. This encodes CASSLALQGTKTTEAFF.

The chain joins TRBV28 to TRBJ2-3, with TRBD1 as a possible D gene (6 bases). Trimming removed 8 bases at V and 2 bases at J, with 17 bases between. Germline V lookup: CDR1 MDHEN, CDR2 SYDVKM. The CDR3 is made up of 15 amino acids. DNA for the CDR3: TGTGCCAGCGGATCGGCAGGGGCCCCCACAGATACGCAGTATTTT. Translation gives CASGSAGAPTDTQYF.

V usage is TRBV4-1 and J usage is TRBJ1-2; D remains unclear. The CDR3 is 15 amino acids. V gave up 0 bases and J gave up 2 bases, with 10 bases separating them. Germline V gives CDR1 MGHRA, CDR2 YSYEKL. DNA for the CDR3: TGCGCCAGCAGCCAAGATTTAGATCTCAACTATGGCTACACCTTC. This gives the protein CASSQDLDLNYGYTF.

The chain employs TRBV2 and TRBJ2-5; D is uncertain. Trimming removed 7 bases at V and 5 bases at J, with 11 bases between. Per germline, CDR1 SNHLY and CDR2 FYNNEI. The CDR3 sequence is 12 residues long. The CDR3 region has the DNA TGTGCCAGCAAAATCCTAGGCGAGACCCAGTACTTC. Its translation: CASKILGETQYF.

The rearrangement uses TRBV9 and TRBJ2-2; 8 bases are a match to TRBD2. The V segment lost 4 bases and the J segment 6 bases; nucleotides outside the gene matches: 8. Germline-derived CDR1 and CDR2 are SGDLS and YYNGEE. CDR3 size: 15 residues. The CDR3 nucleotides are TGTGCCAGCAGCCCGGGGCTAGCGGGTCCCGGGGAGCTGTTTTTT. Its translation is CASSPGLAGPGELFF.

The chain joins TRBV14 to TRBJ2-3, with 9 bases identical to TRBD1. The CDR3 totals 16 residues. V lost 4 bases, J lost 3 bases, and 8 bases stayed unmatched. Germline V CDR1 and CDR2: SGHDN, FVKESK. Here the CDR3 DNA reads TGTGCCAGCAGCCCAATCCCGGGACAGGGAACAGATACGCAGTATTTT. It specifies CASSPIPGQGTDTQYF. The whole variable domain, remainder taken from reference TRBV14 and TRBJ2-3, is EAGVTQFPSHSVIEKGQTVTLRCDPISGHDNLYWYRRVMGKEIKFLLHFVKESKQDESGMPNNRFLAERTGGTYSTLKVQPAELEDSGVYFCASSPIPGQGTDTQYFGPGTRLTVL.

The chain joins TRBV6-5 to TRBJ2-5; either TRBD1 or TRBD2 may fit D (5 bases each). Trimming removed 8 bases from V and 4 bases from J, with 17 bases in between. Germline V lookup: CDR1 MNHEY, CDR2 SVGAGI. The CDR3 contains 14 residues. Written as DNA, the CDR3 is TGTGCCAGCGGTCCCGTCACCGGGGCAGAGACCCAGTACTTC. This encodes CASGPVTGAETQYF.

Here the CDR3 DNA reads TGCGCCAGCAGCTTGGTTACTAATGAAAAACTGTTTTTT. Its translation: CASSLVTNEKLFF. The V and J genes are TRBV5-1 and TRBJ1-4; D gene unclear. This CDR3 region has 13 residues. V dropped 0 bases and J dropped 2 bases, with 2 bases sitting between them. Looked up from germline, CDR1 is SGHRS and CDR2 is YFSETQ.

J is TRBJ2-1 and V is TRBV7-2; TRBD2 matches at 9 bases. J lost 4 bases, V lost 5 bases, and 9 bases had no gene match. The CDR3 length is 16 residues. The V gene's germline CDR1 is SGHTA and CDR2 FQGNSA. CDR3 DNA: TGTGCCAGCAGCCCTGCTAGCGGGGCGATTTACAATGAGCAGTTCTTC. Its protein product is CASSPASGAIYNEQFF.

This chain joins TRBV5-4 and TRBJ1-4; 8 bases fit TRBD1. The CDR3 covers 14 residues. Germline assignment: CDR1 SGHNT and CDR2 YYREEE (reference sequence). J lost 5 bases, V lost 6 bases, and 6 bases had no gene match. The CDR3 DNA reads TGTGCCAGCACCCCAGGACAGGGAAATGAAAAACTGTTTTTT. This translates into CASTPGQGNEKLFF.

In its sample, this clone was seen once. The chain couples TRBV21-1 to TRBJ2-5; the table's D call of TRBD2 was not tested on the DNA. TRBV21-1 is a documented pseudogene. This CDR3 contains 15 residues. The CDR3 sequence is CASSRCPGGEETQYF. CDR3 nucleotide sequence: TGTGCCAGCAGCCGCTGTCCGGGGGGGGAAGAGACCCAGTACTTC.

The gene calls are TRBV6-4 and TRBJ2-5; D uncertain. Germline V CDR1 and CDR2: MRHNA, SNTAGT. V was cut by 3 bases and J by 2 bases, with 7 bases left in between. This CDR3 is 13 amino acids long. The CDR3 DNA reads as TGTGCCAGCAGTGAAGGAGCACAAGAGACCCAGTACTTC. This encodes CASSEGAQETQYF.